One sample yielded the 4 T cell receptor beta chains listed below, sequenced in a study of beta chain features in type 1 diabetes. Points from the study as a whole: A moderate, significant TCRB CDR3 shortening appeared in type 1 diabetes across four CD4+ subsets.

Investigators reverse transcribed all isolated RNA, so they sequenced expressed TCRB transcripts. Measured with immunoSEQ multiplex PCR; TCRdb has only the in-frame clones, and not every one. The sample lists about 740,000 clones, 13% occurring once. These receptors have no known antigen. Sequencing was done on a sample of naive CD4+ T cells from blood. All receptors come from a man aged 18 to 30 with type 1 diabetes.

In the case of this clone: In the same sample, other DNA sequences code for this CDR3. The chain recombines TRBV7-9 with TRBJ2-7; D remains unclear. Germline V gene sequence: CDR1 SEHNR, CDR2 FQNEAQ (reference sequence). The CDR3 loop spans 11 amino acids. Trimming pared 2 bases from V and 3 bases from J, leaving 2 bases between. CDR3 in amino acids: CASSLHYEQYF. For the CDR3, the DNA is TGTGCCAGCAGCTTACACTACGAGCAGTACTTC.

The chain uses TRBV19 and TRBJ2-1; D assignment may be TRBD1 or TRBD2 (5 bases each). Germline assignment: CDR1 LNHDA and CDR2 SQIVND (reference sequence). The ends were cut back, 6 bases at V and 9 bases at J, with 15 bases in the middle. The CDR3 length is 13 residues. The CDR3 sequence: CASRTSGQGEQFF. The CDR3 DNA follows: TGTGCCAGTAGGACGAGCGGTCAGGGTGAGCAGTTCTTC.

The gene calls are TRBV10-3 and TRBJ1-2; D is undetermined. Trimming took 2 bases from V and 8 from J, leaving 6 bases between them. The CDR3 loop spans 11 amino acids. CDR1 and CDR2 from the germline V gene are ENHRY and SYGVKD. DNA for the CDR3: TGTGCCATCAGTGAGCCTGCGGGCTACACCTTC. Translated, it gives CAISEPAGYTF.

The V gene is TRBV5-6, the J gene TRBJ2-7, with D unresolved. Germline loops: CDR1 SGHDT, CDR2 YYEEEE. Trimming took off 0 bases at V and 3 bases at J, with 7 bases between the two ends. The CDR3 is made up of 13 amino acids. The CDR3 DNA is TGTGCCAGCAGCTTGGGGCAGGTCTACGAGCAGTACTTC. Residues: CASSLGQVYEQYF.